Listed here are 6 T cell receptor beta chains from one sample, sequenced in a study of glioma-infiltrating T cells after dendritic cell vaccination listed by TCRdb under 2016. The method behind the library was the immunoSEQ multiplex PCR assay. TCRdb took this table from immuneACCESS and kept in-frame rearrangements with V and J called. Such tables lack part of the clones; where checked against another copy, unresolved V genes explain under half of the gap, and the rest is unexplained. This sample holds under 100,000 clones; roughly 84% were observed only once. The ten largest clones add up to 2.5% to 3% of the sample. The sequencing here drew on blood, taken before dendritic cell vaccination. Receptors were obtained from a human donor with glioblastoma.

The V call is TRBV27, the J call TRBJ1-2; TRBD1 matches at 7 bases. The CDR3 spans 13 residues. V was pared by 4 bases and J by 5 bases, with 4 bases of the junction left unmatched. Germline V gene sequence: CDR1 MNHEY, CDR2 SMNVEV (reference sequence). The CDR3 region has the DNA TGTGCCAGCAGTTATGGGACAGCGTATGGCTACACCTTC. Its translation: CASSYGTAYGYTF.

This chain links TRBV7-3 with TRBJ2-1, with TRBD2 identical over 7 bases. The CDR3 runs to 15 residues. Trimming cost V 4 bases and J 0 bases; bases outside gene matches: 3. Germline CDR1 reads SGHTA; CDR2 reads FQGTGA. CDR3: CASSSSGDSYNEQFF. The DNA for the CDR3 is TGTGCCAGCAGCTCAAGCGGGGACTCCTACAATGAGCAGTTCTTC.

The rearrangement joins TRBV30 to TRBJ1-5, with TRBD1 matching over 7 bases. The CDR3 length is 17 residues. The trim removed 0 bases at V and 4 bases at J, leaving 12 bases unmatched. Per germline, CDR1 GTSNPN and CDR2 SVGIG (reference sequence). For the CDR3, the DNA is TGTGCCTGGAGTGTACGCAGACCGGGACAGTGGAATCAGCCCCAGCATTTT. This codes for CAWSVRRPGQWNQPQHF.

The V and J genes are TRBV6-1 and TRBJ1-1; 12 bases fit TRBD1. The germline V gene encodes CDR1 MNHNS and CDR2 SASEGT. The V segment lost 5 bases and the J segment 6 bases; nucleotides outside the gene matches: 7. The CDR3 is 15 residues long. CDR3 amino acids: CASSWDRGRNPEAFF. CDR3 nucleotides: TGTGCCAGCAGTTGGGACAGGGGGCGAAACCCTGAAGCTTTCTTT.

Only one count was recorded for this clone. The chain combines TRBV5-1 with TRBJ2-3, with 14 bases fitting TRBD2. In germline, CDR1 is SGHRS, CDR2 YFSETQ. The V and J ends lost 2 bases and 6 bases, in that order; junction bases with no gene match: 11. CDR3 length: 18 residues. The DNA of the CDR3 is TGCGCCAGCAGCTTCGGACTAGCGGGGGGCGGTAGCGGGGATACGCAGTATTTT. Amino acids: CASSFGLAGGGSGDTQYF.

The chain is built from TRBV6-1 and TRBJ1-5, with D tentatively TRBD1 (5 bases). Germline V CDR1 and CDR2: MNHNS, SASEGT. This CDR3 comprises 14 residues. V shed 1 base and J shed 6 bases, with 10 bases lying between them. CDR3 loop: CASSEGGDLQPQHF. In DNA form, the CDR3 reads TGTGCCAGCAGTGAAGGGGGGGACCTTCAGCCCCAGCATTTT.